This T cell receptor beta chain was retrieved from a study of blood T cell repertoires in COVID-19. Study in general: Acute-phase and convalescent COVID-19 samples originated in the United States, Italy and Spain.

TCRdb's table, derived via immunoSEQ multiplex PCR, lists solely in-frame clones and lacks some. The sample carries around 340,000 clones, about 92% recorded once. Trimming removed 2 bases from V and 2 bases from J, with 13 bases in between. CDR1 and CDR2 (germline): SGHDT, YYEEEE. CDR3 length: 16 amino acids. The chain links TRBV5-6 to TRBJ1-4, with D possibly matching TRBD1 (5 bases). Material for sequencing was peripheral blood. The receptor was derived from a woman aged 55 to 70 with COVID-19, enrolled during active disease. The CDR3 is CASSFKGPSTNEKLFF. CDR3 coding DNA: TGTGCCAGCAGCTTCAAGGGGCCCAGTACTAATGAAAAACTGTTTTTT.